This TCR beta chain was sequenced in a study of beta chain features in type 1 diabetes. Broader study findings: Equally in patients and controls, shorter templates might have been favored by PCR. Moderately but significantly shorter TCRB CDR3s were found in Type 1 diabetes patients in all four CD4+ subsets.

The investigators reverse transcribed all of the isolated RNA, so they sequenced expressed TCRB transcripts. Sequencing used immunoSEQ multiplex PCR; TCRdb keeps in-frame clones, though not all of them. The sample records a few hundred thousand clones, about 15% being singletons. This clone was detected a few times. No antigen is known for it. The CDR3 has 13 residues. Trimming removed 5 bases from V and 4 bases from J, with 8 bases in between. Per the germline V gene, CDR1 is SEHNR and CDR2 is FQNEAQ (reference sequence). Sample: naive CD4+ T cells from blood. V usage is TRBV7-9 and J usage is TRBJ2-2; D may be TRBD2 (5 bases). This TCR derives from a man between 18 and 35 years old with type 1 diabetes. CDR3 DNA: TGTGCCAGCAGCCCGGGGTTCACCGGGGAGCTGTTTTTT. Its translation is CASSPGFTGELFF.